Presented here are 29 T cell receptor beta chains from one specimen sequenced in a study of blood T cells in healthy people across ages. Combining a sample-barcoded 5' primer with a J-beta primer mix, a second PCR ran for roughly 7 to 12 cycles. TCRdb reprocessed the 5' RACE reads via MiXCR and lists one record per CDR3 protein. The sample holds 1.5 million to 1.8 million distinct CDR3 sequences; about 45% are singletons and the top ten take less than 5%. The sequenced sample consisted of blood. These receptors originate from a woman under 30 in good health.

This clonotype has only one observation. The junction shows a germline mismatch at one end, possibly a read error. V is TRBV20-1 and J is TRBJ1-1, with TRBD1 matching 8 bases. The germline V gene encodes CDR1 DFQATT and CDR2 SNEGSKA (reference sequence). This CDR3 contains 14 residues. CDR3 bases: TGCAGTGCTAGACAGGGGGCAATGAACACTGAAGTTTTCTTT. Amino acids: CSARQGAMNTEVFF.

A note on this clonotype: A much bigger clone sits one base away, suggesting this may be a read error. V usage is TRBV6-2 or TRBV6-3 and J usage is TRBJ2-1; weak D call: TRBD1 (5 bases). The J call may be wrong; the DNA end is better matched by TRBJ2-7. CDR1 and CDR2 (germline): MNHEY, SVGEGT. This CDR3 contains 15 residues. The DNA for the CDR3 is TGTGCCAGCGGACCCAGGGAAATCTCCTACAATGAGCAGTACTTC. It codes for CASGPREISYNEQYF.

The chain is built from TRBV20-1 and TRBJ2-7; 8 nucleotides match TRBD1. With V trimmed by 5 bases and J by 7 bases, 13 bases remained unmatched. Germline assignment: CDR1 DFQATT and CDR2 SNEGSKA (reference sequence). The CDR3 loop spans 14 amino acids. The CDR3 DNA follows: TGCAGTGCTGACCTGGCAGGGGGCTACAATGAGCAGTACTTC. Its protein is CSADLAGGYNEQYF.

This rearrangement joins TRBV6-6 to TRBJ1-6; D remains ambiguous. From germline, CDR1 is MNHNY and CDR2 SVGAGI (reference sequence). The CDR3 has 14 residues. The V end was cut by 6 bases, the J end by 5 bases, with 11 bases between. For the CDR3, the DNA is TGTGCCAGCAGATCGGGCCGGGATAATTCACCCCTCCACTTT. This sequence encodes CASRSGRDNSPLHF.

There are a few counts of this clonotype. V is TRBV9 and J is TRBJ2-5; TRBD1 agrees at 9 bases. The last part of the DNA fits TRBJ2-7 better; the J call may be wrong. The CDR3 sequence is 14 residues long. Germline CDR1 and CDR2: SGDLS and YYNGEE. CDR3 sequence: CASSAGTGNYEQYF. The CDR3 DNA reads TGTGCCAGCAGCGCCGGGACAGGGAACTACGAGCAGTACTTC.

This clonotype was recorded at least ten times. The gene calls are TRBV4-2 and TRBJ2-7; a possible D gene is TRBD2 (6 bases). The V and J ends lost 4 bases and 6 bases respectively, with 16 bases between them. The CDR3 sequence is 14 residues long. The germline gives CDR1 LGHNA, CDR2 YNFKEQ. The CDR3 coding sequence is TGTGCCAGCAGCCTAGACCAGGGACTGAGCGAGCAGTACTTC. This translates into CASSLDQGLSEQYF.

There are a few counts of this clonotype. DNA for the CDR3: TGTGCCAGCAGCTTAGGTGCGATCTCCGAGCAGTACTTC. It specifies CASSLGAISEQYF. V and J are TRBV7-6 and TRBJ2-7; D gene ambiguous. Deletions cut 1 base from V and 6 bases from J, with 10 bases between. In germline, CDR1 is SGHVS, CDR2 FNYEAQ. This CDR3 contains 13 residues. Based on the CDR3 plus reference TRBV7-6 and TRBJ2-7, the full variable domain is GAGVSQSPRYKVTKRGQDVALRCDPISGHVSLYWYRQALGQGPEFLTYFNYEAQQDKSGLPNDRFSAERPEGSISTLTIQRTEQRDSAMYRCASSLGAISEQYFGPGTRLTVT.

The V and J genes are TRBV28 and TRBJ2-7; possible D gene TRBD2, 5 bases. Germline V CDR1 and CDR2: MDHEN, SYDVKM. Trimming cost V 3 bases and J 1 base, with 10 bases left between them. The CDR3 loop spans 14 amino acids. As DNA, the CDR3 is TGTGCCAGCAGTTTTGAGGGCTATTCCTACGAGCAGTACTTC. Translating it yields CASSFEGYSYEQYF.

The chain uses TRBV7-2 and TRBJ1-4; TRBD1 is a possible D gene (5 bases). Deletions cut 5 bases from V and 13 bases from J, with 14 bases between. This CDR3 spans 12 amino acids. CDR1 and CDR2 (germline): SGHTA, FQGNSA. DNA of the CDR3: TGTGCCAGCAGCCACCCGGGGCAGAGACTGTTTTTT. The encoded protein is CASSHPGQRLFF.

This rearrangement joins TRBV9 to TRBJ2-3; D is unresolved. Between the trimmed V and J ends, which lost 3 bases and 5 bases, there was a span of 7 bases. CDR1 is SGDLS and CDR2 is YYNGEE in the germline V gene. The CDR3 is 12 amino acids. CDR3 nucleotides: TGTGCCAGCAGCGGGTGGGGAGATACGCAGTATTTT. This sequence encodes CASSGWGDTQYF.

The chain combines TRBV6-5 with TRBJ1-1; D remains ambiguous. The ends were cut back, 0 bases at V and 0 bases at J, with 11 bases in the middle. Germline lookup yields CDR1 MNHEY and CDR2 SVGAGI. The CDR3 runs to 16 residues. In DNA form, the CDR3 reads TGTGCCAGCAGTTACTCGATGTTTGGGATGAACACTGAAGCTTTCTTT. Translation gives CASSYSMFGMNTEAFF.

For this clonotype: The junction departs from the called germline gene at one end, perhaps through a read error. J is TRBJ1-5 and V is TRBV5-5; D gene ambiguous. Germline values: CDR1 SGHKS, CDR2 YYEKEE (reference sequence). The CDR3 runs 14 residues. In nucleotides, the CDR3 is TGTGCCAGCAGCTTGAGGGATAGCGATCAGCCCCAGCATTTT. Translation: CASSLRDSDQPQHF.

This rearrangement joins TRBV6-4 to TRBJ1-2; D is unresolved. Germline V lookup: CDR1 MRHNA, CDR2 SNTAGT. Trimming stripped 7 bases from V and 6 bases from J, with 15 bases between. The CDR3 is 13 residues long. CDR3 in amino acids: CASNRSPLDGYTF. The CDR3 DNA sequence: TGTGCCAGCAACCGGAGCCCGCTGGATGGCTACACCTTC.

This clonotype has a handful of counts. The rearrangement links TRBV2 to TRBJ1-4; TRBD1 matches 7 bases. The CDR3 runs to 15 residues. Germline V gene data show CDR1 as SNHLY and CDR2 as FYNNEI. Losses at the gene ends were 8 bases for V and 7 bases for J; bases not matched to a gene: 13. The CDR3 sequence: CASSGGDVGGEKLFF. CDR3 sequence (DNA): TGTGCCAGCTCAGGGGGAGACGTGGGCGGTGAAAAACTGTTTTTT.

This chain connects TRBV20-1 to TRBJ2-3, with 10 bases identical to TRBD2. Germline V lookup: CDR1 DFQATT, CDR2 SNEGSKA (reference sequence). J was trimmed by 4 bases and V by 4 bases; bases with no gene match: 11. This CDR3 comprises 16 residues. The CDR3 region is CSATRPTSGVSDTQYF. The CDR3 nucleotides are TGCAGTGCTACCCGACCAACTAGCGGGGTCTCAGATACGCAGTATTTT.

This chain links TRBV4-3 with TRBJ2-5; TRBD1 might be the D (5 bases). The CDR3 has 15 residues. V dropped 4 bases and J dropped 3 bases, with 15 bases sitting between them. CDR1 is LGHNA and CDR2 is YSLEER in the germline V gene. The CDR3 DNA follows: TGCGCCAGCAGCCGGGGCGCACATGATGAAGAGACCCAGTACTTC. This gives the protein CASSRGAHDEETQYF.

The rearrangement joins TRBV29-1 to TRBJ2-3, with TRBD2 matching 11 bases. The junction had 5 bases not matched to a gene; V was cut back by 4 bases and J by 5 bases. The CDR3 has 14 residues. Germline lookup yields CDR1 SQVTM and CDR2 ANQGSEA. For the CDR3, the DNA is TGCAGCGTTGGCCGACTAGCGGGGAGAGATACGCAGTATTTT. Residues: CSVGRLAGRDTQYF.

The genes are TRBV6-1 and TRBJ1-4; D gene ambiguous. Per the germline V gene, CDR1 is MNHNS and CDR2 is SASEGT. V was pared by 6 bases and J by 4 bases, with 15 bases between. The CDR3 extends over 15 amino acids. The CDR3 DNA reads as TGTGCCAGCAGCCTCCCCCGGCTGGGTAATGAAAAACTGTTTTTT. Its protein product is CASSLPRLGNEKLFF.

This sequence joins TRBV30 and TRBJ1-1, with D perhaps TRBD1 (5 bases). Germline loops: CDR1 GTSNPN, CDR2 SVGIG (reference sequence). Deletions cut 2 bases from V and 3 bases from J, with 16 bases between. This CDR3 comprises 15 residues. This CDR3 reads CAWSITLGGDTEAFF. The DNA of the CDR3 is TGTGCCTGGAGTATCACCCTGGGGGGAGACACTGAAGCTTTCTTT.

V gene TRBV20-1 combines with J gene TRBJ2-1; D possibly uses TRBD1 or TRBD2 (5 bases each). The V gene's germline CDR1 is DFQATT and CDR2 SNEGSKA (reference sequence). Trimming stripped 0 bases from V and 10 bases from J, with 22 bases between. The CDR3 has 16 amino acids. CDR3 amino acids: CSARDRNSLGRLEQFF. Written as DNA, the CDR3 is TGCAGTGCTAGAGATCGAAATTCTCTGGGACGTCTAGAGCAGTTCTTC.

This clonotype was counted between two and nine times. The chain combines TRBV5-1 with TRBJ1-1, with unresolved D. The CDR3 length is 13 residues. The germline gives CDR1 SGHRS, CDR2 YFSETQ. V lost 6 bases, J lost 2 bases, and 11 bases lay in between. CDR3 amino acids: CASIQPPNTEAFF. CDR3 nucleotides: TGCGCCAGCATACAACCGCCAAACACTGAAGCTTTCTTT.

This clonotype has only a few counts. The chain uses TRBV12-3 or TRBV12-4 and TRBJ1-5; D unclear. There are 11 residues in the CDR3. With 8 bases removed from V and 6 bases from J, the gap between germline ends came to 8 bases. The CDR3 loop is CASGEGQPQHF. CDR3 nucleotides: TGTGCCAGCGGTGAGGGTCAGCCCCAGCATTTT.

This clonotype has just a few counts. CDR3 sequence reads: CASSEPPDRSGYTF. DNA of the CDR3: TGTGCCAGCAGTGAACCCCCGGACAGAAGTGGCTACACCTTC. V and J are TRBV6-1 and TRBJ1-2; D may be TRBD1 (6 bases). The CDR3 has 14 residues. CDR1 is MNHNS, CDR2 SASEGT, per germline. V was pared by 2 bases and J by 7 bases, with 14 bases between.

J is TRBJ1-2 and V is TRBV7-9, with 8 bases fitting TRBD1. The V gene's germline CDR1 is SEHNR and CDR2 FQNEAQ (reference sequence). With 5 bases clipped from V and 0 bases from J, the junction kept 17 bases outside the gene matches. This CDR3 is built from 19 residues. CDR3 sequence reads: CASSQQGGQARISNYGYTF. CDR3 in DNA: TGTGCCAGCAGCCAACAGGGGGGACAAGCCCGTATTTCTAACTATGGCTACACCTTC.

V and J are TRBV7-2 and TRBJ2-3, with 10 bases lining up with TRBD2. Germline V CDR1 and CDR2: SGHTA, FQGNSA. This CDR3 spans 17 amino acids. Losses at the gene ends were 2 bases for V and 4 bases for J; bases not matched to a gene: 9. The CDR3 sequence is CASSLNRAGGPADTQYF. For the CDR3, the DNA is TGTGCCAGCAGCTTAAACCGAGCGGGGGGGCCCGCAGATACGCAGTATTTT.

As for this clonotype: Being one base from a much bigger clone, this may be a read error. This chain connects TRBV6-2 or TRBV6-3 to TRBJ1-2; no clear D gene. The V end was cut by 2 bases, the J end by 3 bases, with 4 bases between. Germline V CDR1 and CDR2: MNHEY, SVGEGT. The CDR3 runs to 12 residues. The CDR3 DNA reads as TGTGCCAGCAGTTACACCTACTATGGCTACACCTTC. It is translated as CASSYTYYGYTF.

This clonotype appeared a few times. The chain is built from TRBV2 and TRBJ1-5; D unresolved. Germline CDR1 is SNHLY and CDR2 is FYNNEI. The CDR3 runs 13 residues. Between the trimmed V and J ends, which lost 5 bases and 7 bases, there was a span of 12 bases. The CDR3 sequence is CASSPVDQQPQHF. The CDR3 DNA sequence: TGTGCCAGCAGTCCAGTGGACCAGCAGCCCCAGCATTTT.

The chain recombines TRBV4-3 with TRBJ2-3, with no clear D. Trimming cost V 0 bases and J 5 bases, with 9 bases left between them. The CDR3 length is 14 residues. Looked up from germline, CDR1 is LGHNA and CDR2 is YSLEER. The CDR3 DNA sequence: TGCGCCAGCAGCCAAGAATGGAAGCGAGATACGCAGTATTTT. Its protein product is CASSQEWKRDTQYF.

The gene calls are TRBV9 and TRBJ2-7; D might be TRBD1 (6 bases). Germline V gene lookup returns CDR1 SGDLS and CDR2 YYNGEE. V lost 4 bases to trimming and J lost 3 bases, with 14 bases between them. This CDR3 region has 14 residues. For the CDR3, the DNA is TGTGCCAGCAGCCCAACACAGGGCAGCTACGAGCAGTACTTC. As protein: CASSPTQGSYEQYF.